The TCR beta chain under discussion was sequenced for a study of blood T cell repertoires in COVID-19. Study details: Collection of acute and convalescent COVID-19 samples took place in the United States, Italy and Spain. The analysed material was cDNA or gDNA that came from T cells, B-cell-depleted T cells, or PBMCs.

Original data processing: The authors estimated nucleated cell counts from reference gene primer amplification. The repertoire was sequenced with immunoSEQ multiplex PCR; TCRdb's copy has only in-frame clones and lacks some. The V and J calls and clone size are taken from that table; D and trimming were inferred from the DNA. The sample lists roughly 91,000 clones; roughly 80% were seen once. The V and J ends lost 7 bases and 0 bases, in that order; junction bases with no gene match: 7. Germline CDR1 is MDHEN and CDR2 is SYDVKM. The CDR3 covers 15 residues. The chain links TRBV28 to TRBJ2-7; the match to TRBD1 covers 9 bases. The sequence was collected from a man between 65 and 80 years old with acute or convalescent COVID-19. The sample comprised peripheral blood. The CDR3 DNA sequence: TGTGCCAGCACTCCGACAGGGGGGATCTCCTACGAGCAGTACTTC. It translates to CASTPTGGISYEQYF.